This TCR beta chain emerged from a study of T cell changes during pregnancy in multiple sclerosis. Measured with immunoSEQ multiplex PCR; TCRdb has only the in-frame clones, and not every one. The data show tens of thousands of clones, about nine tenths seen once. This CDR3 comprises 15 residues. Germline assignment: CDR1 MNHEY and CDR2 SVGAGI. After removal of 4 bases from V and 0 bases from J, the junction contained 5 bases not matched to a gene. This TCR came from a female donor in good health, enrolled as a control in a pregnancy study. The chain joins TRBV6-5 to TRBJ2-5; 7 positions agree with TRBD1. The sequencing used peripheral blood, collected in the first trimester of pregnancy. The CDR3 coding sequence is TGTGCCAGCAGTTCCCGGGACAGTTACCAAGAGACCCAGTACTTC. This sequence encodes CASSSRDSYQETQYF.